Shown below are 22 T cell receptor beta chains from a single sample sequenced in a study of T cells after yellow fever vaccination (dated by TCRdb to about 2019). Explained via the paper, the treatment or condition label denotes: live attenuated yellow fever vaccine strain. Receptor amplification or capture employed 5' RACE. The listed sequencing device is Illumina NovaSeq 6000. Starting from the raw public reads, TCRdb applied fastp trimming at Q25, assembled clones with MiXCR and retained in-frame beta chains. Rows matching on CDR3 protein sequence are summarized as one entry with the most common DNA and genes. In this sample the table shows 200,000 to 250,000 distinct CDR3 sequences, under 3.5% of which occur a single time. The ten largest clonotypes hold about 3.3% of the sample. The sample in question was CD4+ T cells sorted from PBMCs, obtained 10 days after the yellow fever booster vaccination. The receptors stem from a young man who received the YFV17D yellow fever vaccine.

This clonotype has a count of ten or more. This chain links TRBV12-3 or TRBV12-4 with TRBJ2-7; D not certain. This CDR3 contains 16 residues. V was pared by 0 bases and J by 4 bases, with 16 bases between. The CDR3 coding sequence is TGTGCCAGCAGTTTAGCGCAGCTAAAGGGCGGATACGAGCAGTACTTC. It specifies CASSLAQLKGGYEQYF.

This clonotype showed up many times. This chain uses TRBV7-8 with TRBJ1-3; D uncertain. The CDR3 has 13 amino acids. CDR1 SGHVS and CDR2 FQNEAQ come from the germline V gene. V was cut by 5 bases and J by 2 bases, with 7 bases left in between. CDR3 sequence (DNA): TGTGCCAGCAGCGATACCGCTGGAAACACCATATATTTT. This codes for CASSDTAGNTIYF.

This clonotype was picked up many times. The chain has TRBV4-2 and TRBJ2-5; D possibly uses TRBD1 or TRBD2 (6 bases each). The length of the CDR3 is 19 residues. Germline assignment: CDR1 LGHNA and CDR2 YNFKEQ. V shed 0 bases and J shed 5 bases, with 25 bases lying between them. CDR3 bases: TGTGCCAGCAGCCAAGATCCTAGGAGACTGGGGGGCCCTAGGGAGACCCAGTACTTC. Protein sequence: CASSQDPRRLGGPRETQYF.

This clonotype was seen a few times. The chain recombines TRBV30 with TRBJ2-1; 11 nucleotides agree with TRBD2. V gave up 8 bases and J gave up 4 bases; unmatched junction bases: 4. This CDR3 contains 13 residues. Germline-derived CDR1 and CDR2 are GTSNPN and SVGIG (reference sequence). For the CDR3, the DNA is TGTGCCGAGACTAGCGGGGCATACAATGAGCAGTTCTTC. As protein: CAETSGAYNEQFF.

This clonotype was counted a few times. CDR3 sequence reads: CASSLYGELFF. DNA of the CDR3: TGTGCCAGCAGTCTTTACGGGGAGCTGTTTTTT. V and J are TRBV5-6 and TRBJ2-2; D unclear. V was shortened by 5 bases and J by 7 bases, with 6 bases between the two germline ends. This CDR3 has 11 amino acids. CDR1 is SGHDT and CDR2 is YYEEEE in the germline V gene.

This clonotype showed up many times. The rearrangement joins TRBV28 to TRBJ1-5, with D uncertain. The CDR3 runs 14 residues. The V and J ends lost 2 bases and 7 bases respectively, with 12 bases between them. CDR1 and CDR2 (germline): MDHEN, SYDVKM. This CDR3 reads CASSLILGDQPQHF. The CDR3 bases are TGTGCCAGCAGTTTAATTTTAGGAGACCAGCCCCAGCATTTT.

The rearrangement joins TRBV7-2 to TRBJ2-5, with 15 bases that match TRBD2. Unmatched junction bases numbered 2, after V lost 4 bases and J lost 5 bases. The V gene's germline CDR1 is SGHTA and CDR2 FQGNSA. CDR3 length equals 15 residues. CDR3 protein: CASSWTSGGDETQYF. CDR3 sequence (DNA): TGTGCCAGCAGCTGGACTAGCGGGGGGGATGAGACCCAGTACTTC.

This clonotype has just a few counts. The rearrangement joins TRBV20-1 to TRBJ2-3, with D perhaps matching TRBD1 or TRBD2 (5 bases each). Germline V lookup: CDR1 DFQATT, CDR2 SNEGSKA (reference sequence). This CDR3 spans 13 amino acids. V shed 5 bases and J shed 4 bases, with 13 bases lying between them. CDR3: CSAGAGSADTQYF. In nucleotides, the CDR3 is TGCAGTGCTGGGGCTGGTAGCGCAGATACGCAGTATTTT.

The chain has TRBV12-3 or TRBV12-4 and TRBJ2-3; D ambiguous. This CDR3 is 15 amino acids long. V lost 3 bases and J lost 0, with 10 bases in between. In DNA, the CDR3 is TGTGCCAGCAGTTTGAAGCCACCTAGCACAGATACGCAGTATTTT. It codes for CASSLKPPSTDTQYF.

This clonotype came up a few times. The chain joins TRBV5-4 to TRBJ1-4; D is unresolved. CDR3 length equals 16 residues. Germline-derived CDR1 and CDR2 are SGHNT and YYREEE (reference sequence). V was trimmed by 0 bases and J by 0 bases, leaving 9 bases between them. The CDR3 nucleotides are TGTGCCAGCAGCTTGGTGGGAATCGCAACTAATGAAAAACTGTTTTTT. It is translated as CASSLVGIATNEKLFF.

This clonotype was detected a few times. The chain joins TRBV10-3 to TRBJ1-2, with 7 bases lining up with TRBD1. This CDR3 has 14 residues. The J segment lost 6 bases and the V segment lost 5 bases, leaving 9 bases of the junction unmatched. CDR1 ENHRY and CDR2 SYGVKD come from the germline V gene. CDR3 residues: CAISLDRRTDGYTF. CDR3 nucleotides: TGTGCCATCAGTTTGGACAGGCGGACCGATGGCTACACCTTC.

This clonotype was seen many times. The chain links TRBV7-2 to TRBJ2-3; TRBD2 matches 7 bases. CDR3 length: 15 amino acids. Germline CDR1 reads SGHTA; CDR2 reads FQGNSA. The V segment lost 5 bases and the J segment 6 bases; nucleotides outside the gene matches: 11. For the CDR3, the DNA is TGTGCCAGCAGCCCGCGCCAGGGAGGGTCGGATACGCAGTATTTT. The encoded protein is CASSPRQGGSDTQYF.

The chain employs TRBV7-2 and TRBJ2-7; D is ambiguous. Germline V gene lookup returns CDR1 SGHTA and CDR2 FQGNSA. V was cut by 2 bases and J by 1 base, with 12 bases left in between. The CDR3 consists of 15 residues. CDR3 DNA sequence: TGTGCCAGCAGCTTATCTGCAGACCGTTCCTACGAGCAGTACTTC. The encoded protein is CASSLSADRSYEQYF.

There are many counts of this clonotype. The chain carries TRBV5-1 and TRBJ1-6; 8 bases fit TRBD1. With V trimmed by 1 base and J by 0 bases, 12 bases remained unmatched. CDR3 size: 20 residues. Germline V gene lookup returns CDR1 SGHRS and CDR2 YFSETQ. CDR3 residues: CASSLSPARQGSSYNSPLHF. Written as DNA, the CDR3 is TGCGCCAGCAGCTTGTCCCCCGCTCGACAGGGGAGCTCCTATAATTCACCCCTCCACTTT.

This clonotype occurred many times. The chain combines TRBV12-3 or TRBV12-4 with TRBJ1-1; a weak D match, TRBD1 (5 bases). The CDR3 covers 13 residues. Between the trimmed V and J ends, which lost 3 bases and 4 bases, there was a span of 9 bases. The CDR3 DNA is TGTGCCAGCAGTTTGATGGGGGGCACTGAAGCTTTCTTT. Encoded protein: CASSLMGGTEAFF.

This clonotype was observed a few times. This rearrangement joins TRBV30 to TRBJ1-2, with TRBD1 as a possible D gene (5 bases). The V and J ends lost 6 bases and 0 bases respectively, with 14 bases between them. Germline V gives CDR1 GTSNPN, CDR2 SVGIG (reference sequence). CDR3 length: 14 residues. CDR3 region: CACHLRGANYGYTF. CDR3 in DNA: TGTGCCTGCCATTTGAGGGGAGCTAACTATGGCTACACCTTC.

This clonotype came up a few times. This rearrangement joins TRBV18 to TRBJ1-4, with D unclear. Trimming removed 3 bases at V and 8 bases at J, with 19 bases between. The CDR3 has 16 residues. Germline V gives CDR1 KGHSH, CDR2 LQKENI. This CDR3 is CASSPRAAPPREKLFF. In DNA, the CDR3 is TGTGCCAGCTCACCGCGGGCAGCTCCACCTCGGGAAAAACTGTTTTTT.

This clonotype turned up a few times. The CDR3 loop reads CSAKSWASQYF. The CDR3, as DNA: TGCAGTGCCAAATCGTGGGCCTCGCAGTATTTT. The J gene is TRBJ2-3, the V gene TRBV20-1; unclear D gene. The CDR3 is 11 amino acids. Germline V gives CDR1 DFQATT, CDR2 SNEGSKA (reference sequence). V was pared by 6 bases and J by 10 bases, with 14 bases between.

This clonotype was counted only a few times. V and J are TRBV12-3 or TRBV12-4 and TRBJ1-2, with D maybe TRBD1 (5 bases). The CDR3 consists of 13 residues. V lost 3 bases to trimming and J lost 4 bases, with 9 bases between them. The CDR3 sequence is CASSFEGTYGYTF. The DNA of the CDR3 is TGTGCCAGCAGTTTCGAAGGGACCTATGGCTACACCTTC.

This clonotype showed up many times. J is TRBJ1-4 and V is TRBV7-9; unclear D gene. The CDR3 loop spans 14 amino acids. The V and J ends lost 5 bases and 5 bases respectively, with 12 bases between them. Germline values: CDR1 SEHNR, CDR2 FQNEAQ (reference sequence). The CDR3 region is CASSPISRNEKLFF. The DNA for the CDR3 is TGTGCCAGCAGCCCCATAAGCCGAAATGAAAAACTGTTTTTT.

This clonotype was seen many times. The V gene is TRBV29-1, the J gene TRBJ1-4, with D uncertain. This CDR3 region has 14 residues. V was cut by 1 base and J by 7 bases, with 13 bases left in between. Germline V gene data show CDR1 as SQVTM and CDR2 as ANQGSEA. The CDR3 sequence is CSVEVGSWGEKLFF. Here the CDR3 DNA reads TGCAGCGTTGAAGTCGGTAGCTGGGGTGAAAAACTGTTTTTT.

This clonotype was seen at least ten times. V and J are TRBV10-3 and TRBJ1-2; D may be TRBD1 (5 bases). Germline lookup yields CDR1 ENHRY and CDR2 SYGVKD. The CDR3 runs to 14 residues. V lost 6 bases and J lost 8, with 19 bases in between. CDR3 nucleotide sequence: TGTGCCATCAGAGGAACTATGACAGTAAACGGCTACACCTTC. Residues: CAIRGTMTVNGYTF.